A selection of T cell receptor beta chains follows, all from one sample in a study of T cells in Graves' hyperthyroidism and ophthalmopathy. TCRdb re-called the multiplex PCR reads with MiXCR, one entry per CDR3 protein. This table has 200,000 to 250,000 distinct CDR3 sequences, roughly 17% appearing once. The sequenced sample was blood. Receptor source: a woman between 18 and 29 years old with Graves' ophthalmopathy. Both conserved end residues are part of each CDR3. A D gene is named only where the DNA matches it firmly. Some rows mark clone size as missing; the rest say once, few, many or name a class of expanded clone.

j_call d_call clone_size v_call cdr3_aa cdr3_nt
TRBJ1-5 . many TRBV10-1 CASSENSNQPQHF TGCGCCAGCAGTGAGAATAGCAATCAGCCCCAGCATTTT
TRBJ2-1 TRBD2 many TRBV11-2 CASSLRLAGMTYNEQFF TGTGCCAGCAGCCTCAGACTAGCGGGGATGACCTACAATGAGCAGTTCTTC
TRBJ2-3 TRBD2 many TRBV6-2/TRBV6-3 CASSKAGPQYF TGTGCCAGCAGCAAAGCGGGACCGCAGTATTTT
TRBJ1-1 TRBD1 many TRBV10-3 CAISEFPGTGNTEAFF TGTGCCATCAGTGAGTTTCCCGGGACAGGGAACACTGAAGCTTTCTTT
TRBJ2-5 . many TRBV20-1 CSARDGMREQETQYF TGCAGTGCTAGAGATGGGATGAGGGAACAAGAGACCCAGTACTTC
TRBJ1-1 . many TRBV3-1 CASSQLAETTEAFF TGTGCCAGCAGCCAATTGGCAGAGACCACTGAAGCTTTCTTT
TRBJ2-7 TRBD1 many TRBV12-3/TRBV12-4 CASRGTGAYEQYF TGTGCCAGCAGGGGGACAGGTGCCTACGAGCAGTACTTC
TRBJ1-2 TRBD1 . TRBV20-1 CSVGPGQGARGGYTF TGCAGTGTGGGGCCGGGACAGGGGGCGCGTGGCGGCTACACCTTC
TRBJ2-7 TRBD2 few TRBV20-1 CGAPNGGIDEQYF TGCGGTGCTCCCAACGGGGGGATTGACGAGCAGTACTTC
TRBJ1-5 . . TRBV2 CASSEAEGSNQPQHF TGTGCCAGCAGTGAAGCAGAGGGTAGCAATCAGCCCCAGCATTTT
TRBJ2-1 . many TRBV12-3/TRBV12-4 CASSSGVATHEQFF TGTGCCAGCAGTTCGGGAGTTGCAACCCATGAGCAGTTCTTC
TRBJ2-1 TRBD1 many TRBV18 CASSQDRGYSYNEQFF TGTGCCAGCTCACAGGACAGGGGCTACTCCTACAATGAGCAGTTCTTC
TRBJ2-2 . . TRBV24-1 CATSDETGWDGELFF TGTGCCACCAGTGATGAAACAGGGTGGGACGGGGAGCTGTTTTTT
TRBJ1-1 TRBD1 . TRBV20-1 CSVSQGAVTEAFF TGCAGTGTTAGCCAGGGGGCGGTCACTGAAGCTTTCTTT
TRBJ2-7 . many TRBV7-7 CASSLWTGAYEQYF TGTGCTAGCAGCCTATGGACGGGAGCCTACGAGCAGTACTTC
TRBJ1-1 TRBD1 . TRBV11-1 CASSRTGAVGTEAFF TGTGCCAGCAGCCGGACAGGGGCTGTGGGCACTGAAGCTTTCTTT